The 16 T cell receptor beta chains presented below share a single source sample, sequenced in a study of memory B cells and T cells in multiple sclerosis (dated 2018 in TCRdb). Libraries were prepared through the immunoSEQ multiplex PCR assay. TCRdb stores this immuneACCESS table with in-frame sequences only. Part of the clones is absent; in the studies checked, under half of the shortfall reflects unresolved V genes, and no reason is known for the rest. A total of roughly 8,200 clones appear in this sample, roughly 50% of them only once. The top ten clones comprise roughly a third of the sample. Sequenced sample: memory (CD45RO+) CD8+ T cells from blood. In the paper's terms, the cell subset or site label means: CD45RO+ memory T cells sorted from peripheral blood. The receptors originated from a human donor with multiple sclerosis.

This clone was counted between two and nine times. The chain carries TRBV18 and TRBJ2-2; D is unresolved. CDR3 length: 14 amino acids. V was cut by 5 bases and J by 9 bases, with 16 bases left in between. CDR1 is KGHSH and CDR2 is LQKENI in the germline V gene. CDR3 in amino acids: CASSSDTHPWELFF. The CDR3 coding sequence is TGTGCCAGCTCATCTGACACCCACCCTTGGGAGCTGTTTTTT.

Here the CDR3 DNA reads TGTGCCAGCAGCCATAGCGGGGGTATCACAGATACGCAGTATTTT. This codes for CASSHSGGITDTQYF. The chain recombines TRBV7-3 with TRBJ2-3; TRBD2 matches 9 bases. CDR3 length: 15 amino acids. The V gene's germline CDR1 is SGHTA and CDR2 FQGTGA. The J segment lost 2 bases and the V segment lost 5 bases, leaving 5 bases of the junction unmatched.

The chain carries TRBV4-1 and TRBJ2-7, with 8 positions matching TRBD2. The CDR3 is 14 amino acids. Germline V CDR1 and CDR2: MGHRA, YSYEKL. V trimming: 1 base; J trimming: 6 bases; junction bases outside the gene matches: 5. CDR3 residues: CASSQGLAGVEQYF. CDR3 in DNA: TGCGCCAGCAGCCAAGGTCTAGCGGGTGTCGAGCAGTACTTC.

The chain recombines TRBV28 with TRBJ1-1; 10 bases match TRBD1. With 8 bases clipped from V and 0 bases from J, the junction kept 9 bases outside the gene matches. The CDR3 extends over 16 amino acids. Germline CDR1 reads MDHEN; CDR2 reads SYDVKM. The DNA for the CDR3 is TGTGCCAGCTCTCCCGCCGGGACAGGGGTGAACACTGAAGCTTTCTTT. Amino acids: CASSPAGTGVNTEAFF.

The V gene is TRBV30, the J gene TRBJ2-3; TRBD2 matches at 15 bases. This CDR3 is built from 16 residues. Trimming cost V 2 bases and J 5 bases; bases outside gene matches: 5. CDR1 and CDR2 from the germline V gene are GTSNPN and SVGIG (reference sequence). CDR3 bases: TGTGCCTGGAGTACGGTGGGACTAGCGGGAGGAGATACGCAGTATTTT. Protein sequence: CAWSTVGLAGGDTQYF.

The chain has TRBV2 and TRBJ1-4; D not resolved. Germline V gene data show CDR1 as SNHLY and CDR2 as FYNNEI. V was cut by 6 bases and J by 7 bases, with 6 bases left in between. This CDR3 spans 11 amino acids. The CDR3 reads CASSPGEKLFF. CDR3 sequence (DNA): TGTGCCAGCAGCCCCGGTGAAAAACTGTTTTTT.

The chain is built from TRBV6-1 and TRBJ2-1; D is possibly TRBD2 (6 bases). Germline V lookup: CDR1 MNHNS, CDR2 SASEGT. The V end lost 2 bases, the J end lost 4 bases, and 21 bases lay between the germline ends. CDR3 length: 18 amino acids. Here the CDR3 DNA reads TGTGCCAGCAGTGAATGGCCCGAACTAGCCCCAATTTACAATGAGCAGTTCTTC. It encodes CASSEWPELAPIYNEQFF.

J is TRBJ2-5 and V is TRBV5-3; no firm D call. TRBV5-3 is annotated as an ORF whose role is uncertain. This CDR3 comprises 12 residues. With 1 base removed from V and 5 bases from J, the gap between germline ends came to 6 bases. The CDR3 DNA reads TGTGCCAGAAGCTTGAGGCGGGAGACCCAGTACTTC. Translated: CARSLRRETQYF.

The chain combines TRBV6-4 with TRBJ2-7; TRBD1 matches 9 bases. CDR1 is MRHNA and CDR2 is SNTAGT in the germline V gene. V lost 3 bases and J lost 0; bases outside the gene matches: 0. The CDR3 loop spans 14 amino acids. The CDR3 DNA reads TGTGCCAGCAGTGAGGACAGGGGCTCCTACGAGCAGTACTTC. Its protein is CASSEDRGSYEQYF.

The chain carries TRBV4-1 and TRBJ1-2; TRBD1 might be the D (6 bases). The CDR3 spans 15 residues. In germline, CDR1 is MGHRA, CDR2 YSYEKL. With 4 bases removed from V and 4 bases from J, the gap between germline ends came to 16 bases. CDR3 amino acids: CASSLRQAPTYGYTF. The CDR3 coding sequence is TGCGCCAGCAGCCTGAGACAGGCCCCCACCTATGGCTACACCTTC.

The chain recombines TRBV6-4 with TRBJ2-3; 8 nucleotides agree with TRBD1. V shed 4 bases, J shed 4 bases, and the junction held 7 bases outside the gene matches. The CDR3 covers 15 residues. Germline V gene data show CDR1 as MRHNA and CDR2 as SNTAGT. The CDR3 here is CASSGAGGKADTQYF. The CDR3 coding sequence is TGTGCCAGCAGTGGGGCAGGGGGCAAGGCAGATACGCAGTATTTT.

The rearrangement joins TRBV27 to TRBJ1-5; D is uncertain. The CDR3 contains 14 residues. Germline V CDR1 and CDR2: MNHEY, SMNVEV (reference sequence). The ends were cut back, 6 bases at V and 6 bases at J, with 15 bases in the middle. The CDR3 bases are TGTGCCAGCAGCTTCGGAGTCGGCGGTCAGCCCCAGCATTTT. Protein sequence: CASSFGVGGQPQHF.

This sequence joins TRBV15 and TRBJ2-4; D gene ambiguous. The CDR3 covers 17 residues. Per germline, CDR1 LNHNV and CDR2 YYDKDF (reference sequence). V was pared by 0 bases and J by 0 bases, with 12 bases between. CDR3: CATSRDMTFSAKNIQYF. In nucleotides, the CDR3 is TGTGCCACCAGCAGAGACATGACTTTCTCAGCCAAAAACATTCAGTACTTC.

J is TRBJ1-2 and V is TRBV2, with D unclear. The V gene's germline CDR1 is SNHLY and CDR2 FYNNEI. The ends were cut back, 2 bases at V and 6 bases at J, with 7 bases in the middle. The CDR3 is made up of 12 amino acids. CDR3: CASSEFRDGYTF. The DNA for the CDR3 is TGTGCCAGCAGTGAATTTCGAGATGGCTACACCTTC.

This chain links TRBV5-1 with TRBJ2-3; 7 bases map to TRBD1. The CDR3 spans 13 residues. From germline, CDR1 is SGHRS and CDR2 YFSETQ. J lost 4 bases, V lost 3 bases, and 2 bases had no gene match. CDR3 coding DNA: TGCGCCAGCAGCTGGGGACAGCCAGATACGCAGTATTTT. It translates to CASSWGQPDTQYF. The full variable domain, completed using reference TRBV5-1 and TRBJ2-3, is KAGVTQTPRYLIKTRGQQVTLSCSPISGHRSVSWYQQTPGQGLQFLFEYFSETQRNKGNFPGRFSGRQFSNSRSEMNVSTLELGDSALYLCASSWGQPDTQYFGPGTRLTVL.

Remarks on this clone: Since a much larger clone is just one base distant, this may be a read error. The same CDR3 arises from other DNA sequences in this sample as well. CDR3 in DNA: TGTGCCAGCACCGTATCTAATTCACCCCTCCACTTT. It is translated as CASTVSNSPLHF. The rearrangement links TRBV13 to TRBJ1-6, with no clear D. Germline values: CDR1 PRHDT, CDR2 FYEKMQ (reference sequence). This CDR3 has 12 residues. Trimming pared 7 bases from V and 6 bases from J, leaving 7 bases between. Complete variable domain (other parts from reference TRBV13 and TRBJ1-6): AAGVIQSPRHLIKEKRETATLKCYPIPRHDTVYWYQQGPGQDPQFLISFYEKMQSDKGSIPDRFSAQQFSDYHSELNMSSLELGDSALYFCASTVSNSPLHFGNGTRLTVT.